This T cell receptor (beta chain) was recovered during a study of patients and donors after allogeneic stem cell transplantation. TCRdb processed the RT-PCR reads anew with MiXCR; each CDR3 protein has one entry. The table lists more than 55,000 distinct CDR3 sequences, roughly 13% of them singletons. Germline values: CDR1 SGHRS, CDR2 YFSETQ. The V and J ends lost 2 bases and 5 bases respectively, with 16 bases between them. The CDR3 loop spans 16 amino acids. V usage is TRBV5-1 and J usage is TRBJ2-2; D might be TRBD1 (6 bases). The receptor's source is a human donor who was either an allogeneic HSCT recipient or a stem cell or donor lymphocyte infusion donor (not recorded which). It is not recorded whose cells these are; they may come from a transplant donor. The source material was blood, either unsorted or a sorted T cell fraction (not recorded which). The CDR3 sequence is CASSLSSGRGTGELFF. CDR3 sequence (DNA): TGCGCCAGCAGCTTAAGTTCCGGAAGGGGGACCGGGGAGCTGTTTTTT. The full variable domain, with the rest looked up from reference TRBV5-1 and TRBJ2-2, is KAGVTQTPRYLIKTRGQQVTLSCSPISGHRSVSWYQQTPGQGLQFLFEYFSETQRNKGNFPGRFSGRQFSNSRSEMNVSTLELGDSALYLCASSLSSGRGTGELFFGEGSRLTVL.